Reported below is one T cell receptor beta chain. What it binds is unknown. Reanalyzing the 5' RACE reads, TCRdb keeps one entry per CDR3 protein, without DNA. This table lists 200,000 to 300,000 distinct CDR3 sequences. There are 12 residues in the CDR3. Germline-derived CDR1 and CDR2 are SGHTA and FQGNSA. The data were obtained in a study of T cells expressing NK-cell markers. Across the whole study: CD3+CD56+NKG2C+, CD3+CD56+NKG2C- and CD3+CD56-NKG2C+ T cells, once sorted, supplied the TCR beta repertoires.

Points from the study as a whole: These clonotypes, the leaders elsewhere, also led the CD3+CD56-NKG2C+ fraction in several donors.

This chain uses TRBV7-2 with TRBJ1-6. The material sequenced was blood T cells: a sorted CD56 or NKG2C T cell subset, CD4+ or CD8+ T cells, or bulk PBMC T cells (not recorded which). This clonotype originated in a woman between 18 and 70 years old in good health. The CDR3: CATKKGNSPLHF.